These 32 T cell receptor beta chains originate from one sample sequenced in a study of regulatory T cells in long-lasting Graves disease. As to time point: persistent/refractory GD, antithyroid drugs over 5 years with positive TRAb. PBMC RNA was the source of the TCR library. Building the TCR beta libraries relied on iRepertoire HTBI primers, and CDR3 regions underwent Arm-PCR. One entry per CDR3 protein results from TCRdb running MiXCR on the multiplex PCR reads. This table has 400,000 or so distinct CDR3 sequences, 23% appearing once. This material consisted of peripheral blood mononuclear cells (PBMCs), taken when the disease was refractory, from a patient treated with antithyroid drugs. These receptors originate from a female donor with Graves disease.

The chain combines TRBV15 with TRBJ2-3, with no clear D. There are 15 residues in the CDR3. Trimming stripped 5 bases from V and 0 bases from J, with 12 bases between. CDR1 and CDR2 (germline): LNHNV, YYDKDF (reference sequence). In DNA form, the CDR3 reads TGTGCCACCAGCGACTTTGCTGTTAGCACAGATACGCAGTATTTT. Its translation is CATSDFAVSTDTQYF.

J is TRBJ2-7 and V is TRBV2; 7 positions agree with TRBD1. Germline values: CDR1 SNHLY, CDR2 FYNNEI. The trim removed 9 bases at V and 0 bases at J, leaving 20 bases unmatched. This CDR3 comprises 18 residues. This CDR3 reads CASRGGRLQAYDSYEQYF. The CDR3 bases are TGTGCCAGTCGAGGGGGCCGGCTACAGGCTTATGACTCCTACGAGCAGTACTTC.

This clonotype was counted between two and nine times. The V and J genes are TRBV28 and TRBJ1-1; 9 nucleotides match TRBD1. CDR1 is MDHEN and CDR2 is SYDVKM in the germline V gene. The CDR3 length is 12 residues. V gave up 4 bases and J gave up 12 bases; unmatched junction bases: 6. The CDR3 sequence is CASSSGTGLTFF. The CDR3 region has the DNA TGTGCCAGCAGTTCCGGGACAGGGTTAACTTTCTTT.

This clonotype was counted between two and nine times. The rearrangement uses TRBV18 and TRBJ1-2; the D is unclear. The V end lost 3 bases, the J end lost 5 bases, and 22 bases lay between the germline ends. The length of the CDR3 is 17 residues. The V gene's germline CDR1 is KGHSH and CDR2 LQKENI. CDR3 sequence (DNA): TGTGCCAGCTCACCCAATGACGGCGGTCAGTATCGTTATGGCTACACCTTC. This translates into CASSPNDGGQYRYGYTF.

The gene calls are TRBV6-1 and TRBJ2-5; TRBD1 agrees at 9 bases. CDR3 length: 14 residues. The germline V gene has CDR1 MNHNS and CDR2 SASEGT. Trimming took 7 bases from V and 4 from J; bases not matched to a gene: 7. CDR3 nucleotide sequence: TGTGCCAGCAATCTCGGACAGGGGCCAGAGACCCAGTACTTC. Protein sequence: CASNLGQGPETQYF.

This clonotype showed up many times. The V call is TRBV12-3 or TRBV12-4, the J call TRBJ1-1; D is ambiguous. Trimming took 1 base from V and 4 from J, leaving 7 bases between them. The CDR3 covers 13 residues. The CDR3 DNA follows: TGTGCCAGCAGTTTAGGGTGGAGCACTGAAGCTTTCTTT. It yields the protein CASSLGWSTEAFF.

The V and J genes are TRBV10-3 and TRBJ1-2, with 9 positions matching TRBD1. Per germline, CDR1 ENHRY and CDR2 SYGVKD. The CDR3 is made up of 14 amino acids. The V segment lost 3 bases and the J segment 8 bases; nucleotides outside the gene matches: 7. CDR3 residues: CAISEMGQGYGYTF. In DNA, the CDR3 is TGTGCCATCAGTGAAATGGGACAGGGATACGGCTACACCTTC.

In this sample, this clonotype turned up a few times. The germline gene is not matched at one end of the junction; a read error may be the cause. The J gene is TRBJ1-4, the V gene TRBV11-2; D is ambiguous. Germline CDR1 reads SGHAT; CDR2 reads FQNNGV. CDR3 length: 14 amino acids. CDR3 sequence: CASRLAAVNEKLFF. CDR3 coding DNA: TGTGCCAGCAGATTAGCGGCCGTAAATGAAAAACTGTTTTTT.

This clonotype was detected a few times. This chain uses TRBV6-1 with TRBJ2-2; possibly TRBD2 for D (5 bases). CDR1 and CDR2 (germline): MNHNS, SASEGT. V lost 7 bases and J 5 bases, leaving 17 bases between the germline ends. The CDR3 loop spans 15 amino acids. DNA for the CDR3: TGTGCCAGCAACAACGGGGTTTGGGGAACCGGGGAGCTGTTTTTT. Amino acids: CASNNGVWGTGELFF.

The CDR3 here is CSVEIGGYGYTF. The CDR3 bases are TGCAGCGTTGAGATAGGGGGCTATGGCTACACCTTC. This chain links TRBV29-1 with TRBJ1-2; D might be TRBD1 (6 bases). The CDR3 is 12 residues long. Trimming pared 3 bases from V and 4 bases from J, leaving 9 bases between. Germline lookup yields CDR1 SQVTM and CDR2 ANQGSEA.

This rearrangement joins TRBV5-1 to TRBJ1-2, with a tentative D call TRBD1 (5 bases). CDR1 SGHRS and CDR2 YFSETQ come from the germline V gene. The germline V and J ends were trimmed by 2 bases and 6 bases, with 20 bases remaining between them. The CDR3 has 16 amino acids. This chain's CDR3 is CASSLPGTQRMDGYTF. In DNA, the CDR3 is TGCGCCAGCAGCTTACCCGGGACCCAAAGAATGGATGGCTACACCTTC.

This clonotype occurred a few times. V usage is TRBV6-4 and J usage is TRBJ2-7, with TRBD2 matching 10 bases. The CDR3 totals 15 residues. Per the germline V gene, CDR1 is MRHNA and CDR2 is SNTAGT. The ends lost 3 bases at V and 1 base at J; junction bases unmatched: 3. CDR3 DNA: TGTGCCAGCAGTGAAGCTAGCGGGGGATCCTACGAGCAGTACTTC. This sequence encodes CASSEASGGSYEQYF.

The rearrangement links TRBV7-8 to TRBJ2-7; TRBD1 is a possible D gene (5 bases). Trimming removed 1 base from V and 4 bases from J, with 17 bases in between. Looked up from germline, CDR1 is SGHVS and CDR2 is FQNEAQ. The CDR3 has 16 residues. The CDR3 region is CASSLGMWGLGYEQYF. The CDR3 DNA reads as TGTGCCAGCAGCTTAGGGATGTGGGGCTTGGGGTACGAGCAGTACTTC.

This clonotype was seen many times. The chain employs TRBV20-1 and TRBJ1-5; possible D gene TRBD1, 6 bases. V dropped 5 bases and J dropped 4 bases, with 12 bases sitting between them. This CDR3 has 13 residues. Germline CDR1 is DFQATT and CDR2 is SNEGSKA (reference sequence). The CDR3 DNA follows: TGCAGTGCTGGGGAACAGGGTAATCAGCCCCAGCATTTT. Its translation: CSAGEQGNQPQHF.

Concerning this clonotype: The conserved final phenylalanine or tryptophan is absent from the CDR3, which likely points to a read error. V and J are TRBV15 and TRBJ2-7; unclear D gene. Trimming took 1 base from V and 2 from J, leaving 12 bases between them. This CDR3 has 15 amino acids. CDR1 and CDR2 (germline): LNHNV, YYDKDF (reference sequence). This chain's CDR3 is CATSRGSAKTYEQYL. The CDR3 DNA reads as TGTGCCACCAGCAGAGGATCGGCAAAGACCTACGAGCAGTACCTC.

This clonotype was seen repeatedly, ten times or more. The V and J genes are TRBV4-1 and TRBJ2-5; no clear D. This CDR3 spans 13 amino acids. Germline lookup yields CDR1 MGHRA and CDR2 YSYEKL. V was shortened by 6 bases and J by 5 bases, with 13 bases between the two germline ends. The CDR3 loop reads CASSRSMGETQYF. The CDR3, as DNA: TGCGCCAGCAGTAGGAGTATGGGGGAGACCCAGTACTTC.

CDR3 protein: CASSMGRVSNQPQHF. The CDR3 DNA reads as TGTGCCAGCAGCATGGGACGGGTTAGCAATCAGCCCCAGCATTTT. V is TRBV11-1 and J is TRBJ1-5; D may be TRBD1 (5 bases). Trimming left V 5 bases short and J 0 bases short, with 11 bases between. CDR3 length: 15 residues. Germline CDR1 is SGHAT and CDR2 is FQDESV (reference sequence).

CDR3 sequence reads: CASSERQGPNTDTQYF. The CDR3 DNA sequence: TGTGCCAGCAGCGAGCGGCAAGGACCCAACACAGATACGCAGTATTTT. This rearrangement joins TRBV7-2 to TRBJ2-3; maybe TRBD2 (5 bases). The germline V gene has CDR1 SGHTA and CDR2 FQGNSA. The V and J ends lost 5 bases and 2 bases respectively, with 17 bases between them. CDR3 length: 16 residues.

This clonotype was detected only a few times. The chain links TRBV20-1 to TRBJ2-7, with 11 bases aligning to TRBD2. The J segment lost 2 bases and the V segment lost 5 bases, leaving 8 bases of the junction unmatched. The CDR3 sequence is 15 residues long. Germline loops: CDR1 DFQATT, CDR2 SNEGSKA (reference sequence). DNA for the CDR3: TGCAGTGCTGGAAGTCCTAGCGGGAGGACCTACGAGCAGTACTTC. Amino acids: CSAGSPSGRTYEQYF.

This clonotype was recorded a few times. Here the CDR3 DNA reads TGTGCCAGCAGCTTACAGGTCGGTATCTACGAGCAGTACTTC. Amino acids: CASSLQVGIYEQYF. The chain has TRBV13 and TRBJ2-7; no firm D call. The length of the CDR3 is 14 residues. The germline CDR1 and CDR2 sequences are PRHDT and FYEKMQ (reference sequence). V dropped 2 bases and J dropped 3 bases, with 11 bases sitting between them.

The DNA for the CDR3 is TGTGCCACCTTCGACAGGGCTGGACAGCCCCAGCATTTT. Encoded protein: CATFDRAGQPQHF. The J gene is TRBJ1-5, the V gene TRBV19; 7 bases match TRBD1. Trimming removed 10 bases from V and 7 bases from J; junction bases left unmatched: 10. The CDR3 length is 13 residues. Germline-derived CDR1 and CDR2 are LNHDA and SQIVND (reference sequence).

This clonotype showed up many times. The J gene is TRBJ1-1, the V gene TRBV6-1; 10 bases map to TRBD1. The CDR3 has 13 residues. Germline CDR1 and CDR2: MNHNS and SASEGT. Trimming took 8 bases from V and 3 from J; bases not matched to a gene: 3. The CDR3 DNA reads TGTGCCAGCCCGGGACAGGGGTACACTGAAGCTTTCTTT. It translates to CASPGQGYTEAFF.

The J gene is TRBJ2-2, the V gene TRBV7-3, with D perhaps TRBD1 or TRBD2 (5 bases each). The CDR3 runs 16 residues. V dropped 3 bases and J dropped 6 bases, with 17 bases sitting between them. From germline, CDR1 is SGHTA and CDR2 FQGTGA. The CDR3 region has the DNA TGTGCCAGCAGCTTCTCGGGAAGGGGCGGTCCCGGGGAGCTGTTTTTT. Translating gives CASSFSGRGGPGELFF.

This clonotype came up a few times. This rearrangement joins TRBV29-1 to TRBJ2-7; possible D gene TRBD2, 5 bases. CDR1 is SQVTM, CDR2 ANQGSEA, per germline. The V and J ends lost 0 bases and 1 base respectively, with 10 bases between them. The CDR3 runs to 14 residues. The CDR3 coding sequence is TGCAGCGTTGAAGATCTAACGGGGTCCTACGAGCAGTACTTC. This codes for CSVEDLTGSYEQYF.

The rearrangement links TRBV10-3 to TRBJ1-1; TRBD1 matches 8 bases. This CDR3 is 13 amino acids long. Germline CDR1 and CDR2: ENHRY and SYGVKD. The V segment lost 4 bases and the J segment 5 bases; nucleotides outside the gene matches: 3. The CDR3 bases are TGTGCCATCAGTGGCAGGGGGCGGACTGAAGCTTTCTTT. This gives the protein CAISGRGRTEAFF.

This clonotype occurred a few times. This chain joins TRBV6-9 and TRBJ2-5; TRBD2 might be the D (6 bases). This CDR3 is built from 13 residues. V was trimmed by 4 bases and J by 5 bases, leaving 11 bases between them. Looked up from germline, CDR1 is MNHGY and CDR2 is SVAAGI. The CDR3 region is CASSSGVWETQYF. As DNA, the CDR3 is TGTGCCAGCAGTTCGGGAGTTTGGGAGACCCAGTACTTC.

This clonotype has ten or more counts. It may be a read error: a sequence one base away is much more abundant. This rearrangement joins TRBV27 to TRBJ1-1; the D gene is possibly TRBD1 (5 bases). This CDR3 has 17 residues. Per germline, CDR1 MNHEY and CDR2 SMNVEV (reference sequence). V lost 2 bases, J lost 2 bases, and 18 bases lay in between. The CDR3 sequence: CASSLQCAGRPNTEAFF. In nucleotides, the CDR3 is TGTGCCAGCAGTTTACAGTGCGCGGGACGACCAAACACTGAAGCTTTCTTT.

This clonotype was seen at least ten times. The rearrangement links TRBV6-1 to TRBJ1-5; 7 bases line up with TRBD1. The CDR3 has 15 residues. CDR1 MNHNS and CDR2 SASEGT come from the germline V gene. The V gene end was trimmed by 4 bases and the J gene end by 4 bases; junction bases not matched to a gene: 7. For the CDR3, the DNA is TGTGCCAGCAGTGCGGAGACAGGGACGAATCAGCCCCAGCATTTT. Translating gives CASSAETGTNQPQHF.

This clonotype was seen more than once but under ten times. This CDR3 reads CASSLNSGDAETQYF. The CDR3 bases are TGTGCCAGCAGCTTAAATAGCGGGGACGCGGAGACCCAGTACTTC. The gene calls are TRBV7-7 and TRBJ2-5, with 8 bases matching TRBD2. The CDR3 has 15 amino acids. J lost 5 bases, V lost 2 bases, and 7 bases had no gene match. Per germline, CDR1 SSHAT and CDR2 FNYEAQ (reference sequence).

A few counts support this clonotype. The chain combines TRBV19 with TRBJ2-7; D remains unclear. Germline CDR1 is LNHDA and CDR2 is SQIVND (reference sequence). V lost 1 base and J 3 bases, leaving 7 bases between the germline ends. This CDR3 spans 13 amino acids. The CDR3 nucleotides read TGTGCCAGTAGTATAGTTGGCAACTACGAGCAGTACTTC. This codes for CASSIVGNYEQYF.

The chain links TRBV4-2 to TRBJ2-7, with D perhaps matching TRBD1 (6 bases). Trimming pared 1 base from V and 6 bases from J, leaving 16 bases between. CDR1 and CDR2 from the germline V gene are LGHNA and YNFKEQ. This CDR3 region has 15 residues. The CDR3: CASSQVGTQGREQYF. CDR3 bases: TGTGCCAGCAGCCAAGTGGGAACTCAGGGGCGCGAGCAGTACTTC.

This clonotype came up a few times. V usage is TRBV5-1 and J usage is TRBJ1-1; no clear D gene. Trimming took off 8 bases at V and 5 bases at J, with 13 bases between the two ends. This CDR3 comprises 12 residues. Germline V CDR1 and CDR2: SGHRS, YFSETQ. CDR3 coding DNA: TGCGCCAGTTCGGAACAAGGAACTGAAGCTTTCTTT. Its protein product is CASSEQGTEAFF.